The 11 T cell receptor beta chains below come from one sample, sequenced in a study of T cell repertoires in cytomegalovirus infection (dated by TCRdb to between 2018 and 2020). The sequencer listed for this sample is Illumina HiSeq 1500. Starting from the raw public reads, TCRdb applied fastp trimming at Q25, assembled clones with MiXCR and retained in-frame beta chains. Rows merge per CDR3 protein into single entries with the most common DNA and genes. The sample table contains 300,000 to 450,000 distinct CDR3 sequences; only one count was recorded for around 18% of them. Roughly 9% of the sample is held by the ten biggest clonotypes. The sequenced sample was PBMCs. Source of these receptors: a human donor in good health (CMV status not recorded). Some clones in this sample may be carry-over from other donors' samples.

In this sample, this clonotype turned up a few times. This chain joins TRBV19 and TRBJ1-1; TRBD1 aligns across 8 bases. CDR1 is LNHDA and CDR2 is SQIVND in the germline V gene (reference sequence). The CDR3 has 14 residues. V gave up 6 bases and J gave up 10 bases; unmatched junction bases: 13. Written as DNA, the CDR3 is TGTGCCAGTAGCCGACAGGGGCCGCGGAGTGGAGCTTTCTTT. This translates into CASSRQGPRSGAFF.

This clonotype was seen many times. This sequence joins TRBV7-8 and TRBJ2-2; D ambiguous. Trimming removed 3 bases from V and 5 bases from J, with 16 bases in between. The V gene's germline CDR1 is SGHVS and CDR2 FQNEAQ. The CDR3 loop spans 16 amino acids. The CDR3 nucleotides are TGTGCCAGCAGCTTCGCGACGAAGATTAATACCGGGGAGCTGTTTTTT. It is translated as CASSFATKINTGELFF.

The genes are TRBV20-1 and TRBJ2-5; no clear D gene. Germline lookup yields CDR1 DFQATT and CDR2 SNEGSKA (reference sequence). The CDR3 consists of 13 residues. Trimming took 7 bases from V and 5 from J, leaving 17 bases between them. The CDR3 protein is CSVRTTGRETQYF. The CDR3 nucleotides are TGCAGTGTCCGGACCACGGGTCGTGAGACCCAGTACTTC.

This clonotype was detected only a few times. The chain has TRBV6-5 and TRBJ2-5; D is undetermined. Germline lookup yields CDR1 MNHEY and CDR2 SVGAGI. This CDR3 comprises 13 residues. Trimming took off 6 bases at V and 0 bases at J, with 8 bases between the two ends. The CDR3 DNA reads TGTGCCAGCAGCCGCGGCCACCAAGAGACCCAGTACTTC. It translates to CASSRGHQETQYF.

The chain couples TRBV5-1 to TRBJ2-3; 10 bases match TRBD2. CDR1 SGHRS and CDR2 YFSETQ come from the germline V gene. The CDR3 is 16 amino acids. V shed 0 bases and J 0 bases; nucleotides not matched to a gene: 1. For the CDR3, the DNA is TGCGCCAGCAGCTTGGGGACTAGCGGTAGCACAGATACGCAGTATTTT. Its translation: CASSLGTSGSTDTQYF.

The rearrangement links TRBV11-2 to TRBJ2-5; D not resolved. CDR1 and CDR2 from the germline V gene are SGHAT and FQNNGV. Trimming pared 0 bases from V and 5 bases from J, leaving 10 bases between. The CDR3 totals 14 residues. In DNA form, the CDR3 reads TGTGCCAGCAGCTTAGACCGGGTCTCTGAGACCCAGTACTTC. As protein: CASSLDRVSETQYF. Full variable domain (missing parts from reference TRBV11-2 and TRBJ2-5): EAGVAQSPRYKIIEKRQSVAFWCNPISGHATLYWYQQILGQGPKLLIQFQNNGVVDDSQLPKDRFSAERLKGVDSTLKIQPAKLEDSAVYLCASSLDRVSETQYFGPGTRLLVL.

This chain uses TRBV2 with TRBJ1-1, with 7 bases aligning to TRBD1. The CDR3 contains 13 residues. Germline V CDR1 and CDR2: SNHLY, FYNNEI. Unmatched junction bases numbered 4, after V lost 5 bases and J lost 4 bases. CDR3 in amino acids: CASSRQGGTEAFF. As DNA, the CDR3 is TGTGCCAGCAGTCGACAGGGCGGCACTGAAGCTTTCTTT.

This clonotype appeared many times. The chain uses TRBV2 and TRBJ1-2, with TRBD1 as a possible D gene (5 bases). Germline assignment: CDR1 SNHLY and CDR2 FYNNEI. Trimming shortened V by 4 bases and J by 0 bases, and 12 bases separated the two germline ends. This CDR3 is 15 amino acids long. This chain's CDR3 is CASSGGGGTNYGYTF. The DNA for the CDR3 is TGTGCCAGCAGTGGCGGGGGGGGTACTAACTATGGCTACACCTTC.

This rearrangement joins TRBV5-4 to TRBJ2-7, with D possibly called TRBD1 or TRBD2 (5 bases each). Trimming shortened V by 4 bases and J by 0 bases, and 11 bases separated the two germline ends. The CDR3 loop spans 14 amino acids. Germline V gene data show CDR1 as SGHNT and CDR2 as YYREEE (reference sequence). This chain's CDR3 is CASSVRDDSYEQYF. CDR3 DNA sequence: TGTGCCAGCAGCGTCCGGGACGACTCCTACGAGCAGTACTTC.

This clonotype was detected only once. This chain uses TRBV20-1 with TRBJ2-7; 8 bases match TRBD1. The length of the CDR3 is 12 residues. V was clipped by 6 bases and J by 5 bases; unmatched bases: 6. Germline V gene lookup returns CDR1 DFQATT and CDR2 SNEGSKA (reference sequence). CDR3 DNA: TGCAGTGCAACACAGGGGGGCCACGAGCAGTACTTC. Translating it yields CSATQGGHEQYF.

This clonotype was counted many times. This rearrangement joins TRBV12-3 or TRBV12-4 to TRBJ2-7; perhaps D is TRBD1 or TRBD2 (6 bases each). The ends were cut back, 6 bases at V and 6 bases at J, with 15 bases in the middle. The CDR3 is 13 residues long. The CDR3 loop reads CASSWGARGEQYF. Written as DNA, the CDR3 is TGTGCCAGCAGCTGGGGGGCCCGGGGCGAGCAGTACTTC.